Listed below are T cell receptor beta chains from one sample, sequenced in a study of cytomegalovirus exposure and HLA in healthy donors. The method was immunoSEQ multiplex PCR; TCRdb's version includes in-frame clones alone and lacks a portion of them. This table holds around 130,000 clones, 75% to 90% found once. Specimen: PBMCs. These receptors all come from a woman between 40 and 50 years old in good health and CMV-seronegative. The CDR3 runs from the conserved cysteine through the conserved F or W. The D gene is left open where the match is weak. The size entry is marked missing in some rows and otherwise reads once, few, many or a size class.

abundance: NA; d_gene: NA; j_gene: TRBJ2-5; v_gene: TRBV27; CDR3nt: TGTGCCAGCAGTTTATTACGCCGAGGTGGAGAGACCCAGTACTTC; CDR3aa: CASSLLRRGGETQYF
abundance: NA; d_gene: NA; j_gene: TRBJ2-7; v_gene: TRBV4-3; CDR3nt: TGCGCCAGCAGCGAAGAGTGGGCAGGGAAATACGAGCAGTACTTC; CDR3aa: CASSEEWAGKYEQYF
abundance: NA; d_gene: NA; j_gene: TRBJ1-2; v_gene: TRBV6-1; CDR3nt: TGTGCCAGCAGTGATTTAGGCGGGAGTAACTATGGCTACACCTTC; CDR3aa: CASSDLGGSNYGYTF
abundance: NA; d_gene: NA; j_gene: TRBJ2-4; v_gene: TRBV28; CDR3nt: TGTGCCAGCAGTTCCCAGCAGGGAGGAATGAACATTCAGTACTTC; CDR3aa: CASSSQQGGMNIQYF
abundance: NA; d_gene: NA; j_gene: TRBJ1-2; v_gene: TRBV5-4; CDR3nt: TGTGCCAGCAGCTTGGCATCGGCAGGCAACTATGGCTACACCTTC; CDR3aa: CASSLASAGNYGYTF
abundance: NA; d_gene: TRBD2; j_gene: TRBJ2-5; v_gene: TRBV4-1; CDR3nt: TGCGCCAGCAGCCCCGGGGGGGAGACCCAGTACTTC; CDR3aa: CASSPGGETQYF
abundance: NA; d_gene: TRBD2; j_gene: TRBJ2-3; v_gene: TRBV2; CDR3nt: TGTGCCAGCAGTGAGTTACTAGCGGGGTCAGATACGCAGTATTTT; CDR3aa: CASSELLAGSDTQYF
abundance: NA; d_gene: TRBD2; j_gene: TRBJ2-7; v_gene: TRBV10-2; CDR3nt: TGCGCCAGCAGTGAGACGGGACTAGCGGGAGAGTACTTC; CDR3aa: CASSETGLAGEYF
abundance: NA; d_gene: NA; j_gene: TRBJ1-6; v_gene: TRBV28; CDR3nt: TGTGCCAGCAGTCTCGAGACAGGCTATAATTCACCCCTCCACTTT; CDR3aa: CASSLETGYNSPLHF
abundance: many; d_gene: TRBD1; j_gene: TRBJ1-5; v_gene: TRBV6-1; CDR3nt: TGTGCCAGCAGTGAAGCTATGGGACAGGGAGATCAGCCCCAGCATTTT; CDR3aa: CASSEAMGQGDQPQHF